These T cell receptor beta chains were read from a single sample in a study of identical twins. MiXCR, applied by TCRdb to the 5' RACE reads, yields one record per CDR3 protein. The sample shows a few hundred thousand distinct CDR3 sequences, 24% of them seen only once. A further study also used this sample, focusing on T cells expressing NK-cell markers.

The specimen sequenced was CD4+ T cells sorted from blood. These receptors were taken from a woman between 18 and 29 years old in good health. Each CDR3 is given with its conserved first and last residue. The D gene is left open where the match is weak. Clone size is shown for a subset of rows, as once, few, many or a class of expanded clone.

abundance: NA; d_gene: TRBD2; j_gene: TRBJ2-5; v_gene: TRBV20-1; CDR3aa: CSAGTSGMETQYF; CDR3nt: TGCAGTGCCGGGACTAGCGGGATGGAGACCCAGTACTTC
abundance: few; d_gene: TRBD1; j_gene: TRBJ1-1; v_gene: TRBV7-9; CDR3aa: CASSSNRGMNTEAFF; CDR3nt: TGTGCCAGCAGCTCTAACAGGGGAATGAACACTGAAGCTTTCTTT
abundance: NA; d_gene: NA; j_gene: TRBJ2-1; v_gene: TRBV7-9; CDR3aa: CASSLAGPYNEQFF; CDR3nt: TGTGCCAGCAGCTTAGCCGGCCCGTACAATGAGCAGTTCTTC
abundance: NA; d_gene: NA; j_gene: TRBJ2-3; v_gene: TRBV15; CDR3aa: CATSQGSGRTDTQYF; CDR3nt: TGTGCCACCAGCCAGGGCAGCGGGCGCACAGATACGCAGTATTTT
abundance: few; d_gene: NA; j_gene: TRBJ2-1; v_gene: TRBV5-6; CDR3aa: CASSLLGGTSSYNEQFF; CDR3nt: TGTGCCAGCAGCTTGCTCGGGGGCACCAGCTCCTACAATGAGCAGTTCTTC
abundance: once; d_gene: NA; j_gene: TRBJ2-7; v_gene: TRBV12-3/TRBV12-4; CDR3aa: CASSGTGNYEQYF; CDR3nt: TGTGCCAGCAGTGGGACGGGAAACTACGAGCAGTACTTC
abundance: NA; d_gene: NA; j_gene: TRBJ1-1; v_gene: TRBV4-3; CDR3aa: CASSQEVMDTEAFF; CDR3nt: TGCGCCAGCAGCCAAGAAGTAATGGACACTGAAGCTTTCTTT
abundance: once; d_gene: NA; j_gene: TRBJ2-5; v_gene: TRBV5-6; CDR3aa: CASSLGEGETQYF; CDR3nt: TGTGCCAGCAGCTTAGGGGAAGGAGAGACCCAGTACTTC
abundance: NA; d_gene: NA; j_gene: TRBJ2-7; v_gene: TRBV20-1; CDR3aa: CSASRARGYEQYF; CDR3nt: TGCAGTGCTAGTAGGGCTCGGGGCTACGAGCAGTACTTC
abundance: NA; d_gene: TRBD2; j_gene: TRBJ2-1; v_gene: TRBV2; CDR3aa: CATGLAAYNEQFF; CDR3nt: TGTGCCACTGGACTAGCGGCATACAATGAGCAGTTCTTC
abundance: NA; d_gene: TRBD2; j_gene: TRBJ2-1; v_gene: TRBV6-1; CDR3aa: CASSPLPGLAYNEQFF; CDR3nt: TGTGCCAGCAGTCCCCTGCCGGGACTAGCGTACAATGAGCAGTTCTTC
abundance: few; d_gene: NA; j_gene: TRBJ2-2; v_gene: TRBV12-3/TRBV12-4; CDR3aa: CASSFTQGSAGELFF; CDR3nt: TGTGCCAGCAGTTTCACACAGGGCAGCGCCGGGGAGCTGTTTTTT
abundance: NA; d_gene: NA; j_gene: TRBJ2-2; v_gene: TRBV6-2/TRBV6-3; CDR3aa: CASSYPQYSTGELFF; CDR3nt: TGTGCCAGCAGCTACCCCCAGTACAGCACCGGGGAGCTGTTTTTT
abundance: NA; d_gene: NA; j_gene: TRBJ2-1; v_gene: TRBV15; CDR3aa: CATSRDARGRESSYNEQFF; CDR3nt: TGTGCCACCAGCAGAGATGCCCGGGGGCGGGAAAGCTCCTACAATGAGCAGTTCTTC
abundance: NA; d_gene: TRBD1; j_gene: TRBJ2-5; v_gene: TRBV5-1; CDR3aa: CASSSTGYLQETQYF; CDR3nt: TGCGCCAGCAGCTCGACAGGGTATCTACAAGAGACCCAGTACTTC
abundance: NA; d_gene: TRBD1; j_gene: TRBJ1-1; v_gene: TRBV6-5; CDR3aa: CASSYAGQGGNTEAFF; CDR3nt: TGTGCCAGCAGTTACGCGGGACAGGGTGGGAACACTGAAGCTTTCTTT
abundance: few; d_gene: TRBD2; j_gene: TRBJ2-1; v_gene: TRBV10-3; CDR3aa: CAISEGGSDNEQFF; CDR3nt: TGTGCCATCAGTGAAGGCGGGAGCGACAATGAGCAGTTCTTC
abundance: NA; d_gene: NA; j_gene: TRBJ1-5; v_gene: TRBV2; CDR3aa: CASSQTRNQPQHF; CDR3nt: TGTGCCAGCAGCCAGACAAGAAATCAGCCCCAGCATTTT
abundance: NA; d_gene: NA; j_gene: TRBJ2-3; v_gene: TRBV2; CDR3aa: CASSKKFVGGRGTDTQYF; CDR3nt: TGTGCCAGCAGTAAAAAGTTTGTAGGTGGCAGGGGTACAGATACGCAGTATTTT
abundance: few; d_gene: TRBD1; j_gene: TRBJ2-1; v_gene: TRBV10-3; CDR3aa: CAISGTGDNEQFF; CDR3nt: TGTGCCATCAGTGGGACAGGGGACAATGAGCAGTTCTTC
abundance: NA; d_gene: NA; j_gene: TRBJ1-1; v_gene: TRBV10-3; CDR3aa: CAISEGLTEAFF; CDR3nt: TGTGCCATCAGTGAGGGACTCACTGAAGCTTTCTTT
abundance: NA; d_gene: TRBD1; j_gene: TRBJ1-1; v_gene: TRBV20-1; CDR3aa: CSAPPGTGRQGEAFF; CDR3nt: TGCAGTGCACCCCCCGGGACAGGGAGACAAGGTGAAGCTTTCTTT
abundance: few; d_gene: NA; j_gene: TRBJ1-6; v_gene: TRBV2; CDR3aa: CASSERGPRSPLHF; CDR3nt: TGTGCCAGCAGTGAACGAGGGCCCAGGTCACCCCTCCACTTT
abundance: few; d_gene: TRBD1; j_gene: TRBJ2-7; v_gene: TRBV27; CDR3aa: CASLPGTDEQYF; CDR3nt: TGTGCCAGCTTACCCGGGACAGACGAGCAGTACTTC
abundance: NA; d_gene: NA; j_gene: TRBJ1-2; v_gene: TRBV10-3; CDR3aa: CAISPGLNYGYTF; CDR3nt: TGTGCCATCAGTCCGGGACTCAACTATGGCTACACCTTC
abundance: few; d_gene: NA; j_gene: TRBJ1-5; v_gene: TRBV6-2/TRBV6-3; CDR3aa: CASSYSQPNQPQHF; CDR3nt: TGTGCCAGCAGTTACTCGCAGCCGAATCAGCCCCAGCATTTT
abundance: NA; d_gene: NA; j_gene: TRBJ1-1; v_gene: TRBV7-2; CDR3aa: CASSFSGGAFAEAFF; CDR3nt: TGTGCCAGCAGCTTTTCGGGGGGCGCGTTCGCTGAAGCTTTCTTT
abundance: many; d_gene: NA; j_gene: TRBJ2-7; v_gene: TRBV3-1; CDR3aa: CASSPGYSYEQYF; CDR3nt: TGTGCCAGCAGCCCCGGGTACTCCTACGAGCAGTACTTC
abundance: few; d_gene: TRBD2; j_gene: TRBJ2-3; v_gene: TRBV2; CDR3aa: CASSAGGAGDTQYF; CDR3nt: TGTGCCAGCAGTGCCGGGGGGGCAGGAGATACGCAGTATTTT
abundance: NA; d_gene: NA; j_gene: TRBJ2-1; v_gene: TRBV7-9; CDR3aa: CASSLAFQVSYNEQFF; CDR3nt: TGTGCCAGCAGCTTAGCTTTCCAGGTGTCCTACAATGAGCAGTTCTTC
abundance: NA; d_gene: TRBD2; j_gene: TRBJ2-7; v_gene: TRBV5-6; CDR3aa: CASSLTGGGVAYEQYF; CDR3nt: TGTGCCAGCAGCTTGACGGGAGGTGGGGTGGCCTACGAGCAGTACTTC
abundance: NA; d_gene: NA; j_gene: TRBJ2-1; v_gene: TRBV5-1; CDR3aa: CASKPAGLSYNEQFF; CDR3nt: TGCGCCAGCAAGCCGGCGGGCCTCTCCTACAATGAGCAGTTCTTC
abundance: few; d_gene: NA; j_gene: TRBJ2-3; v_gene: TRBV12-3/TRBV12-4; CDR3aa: CASSPLRDFTDTQYF; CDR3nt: TGTGCCAGCAGTCCACTCCGGGACTTCACAGATACGCAGTATTTT
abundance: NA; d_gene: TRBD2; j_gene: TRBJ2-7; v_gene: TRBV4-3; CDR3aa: CASSQEWGVGGPGEQYF; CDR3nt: TGCGCCAGCAGCCAAGAATGGGGTGTGGGAGGGCCGGGGGAGCAGTACTTC
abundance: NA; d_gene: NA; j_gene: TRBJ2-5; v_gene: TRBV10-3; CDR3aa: CAISGKGRSQETQYF; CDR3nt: TGTGCCATCAGTGGGAAGGGTCGCTCTCAAGAGACCCAGTACTTC
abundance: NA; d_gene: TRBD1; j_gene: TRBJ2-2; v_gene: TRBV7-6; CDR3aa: CASSFGTVTGELFF; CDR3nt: TGTGCCAGCAGCTTCGGGACAGTGACCGGGGAGCTGTTTTTT
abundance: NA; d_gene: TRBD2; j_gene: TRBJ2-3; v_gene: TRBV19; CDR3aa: CASSQPGGGYFGTDTQYF; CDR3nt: TGTGCCAGTTCCCAACCCGGCGGGGGATATTTCGGCACAGATACGCAGTATTTT
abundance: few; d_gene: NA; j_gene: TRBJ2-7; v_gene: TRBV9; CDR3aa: CASSPNVGHTYEQYF; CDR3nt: TGTGCCAGCAGCCCCAACGTCGGCCACACCTACGAGCAGTACTTC
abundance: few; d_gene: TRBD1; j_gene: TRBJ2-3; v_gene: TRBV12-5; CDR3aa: CASSGQGKADTQYF; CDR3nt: TGTGCCTCTTCCGGACAGGGGAAGGCAGATACGCAGTATTTT
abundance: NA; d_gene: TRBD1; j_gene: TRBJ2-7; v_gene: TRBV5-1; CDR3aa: CASSLGGTGGHEQYF; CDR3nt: TGCGCCAGCAGCTTGGGCGGGACAGGGGGCCACGAGCAGTACTTC